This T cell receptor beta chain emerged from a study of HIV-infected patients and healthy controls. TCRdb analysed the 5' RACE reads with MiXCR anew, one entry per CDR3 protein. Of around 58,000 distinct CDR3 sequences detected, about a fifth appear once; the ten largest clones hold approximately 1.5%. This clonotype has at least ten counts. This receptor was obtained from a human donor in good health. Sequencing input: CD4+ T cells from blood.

For the CDR3, the DNA is TGTGCCAGCAGTTTGGACGGGCACACCGGGGAGCTGTTTTTT. As protein: CASSLDGHTGELFF. This chain connects TRBV12-3 or TRBV12-4 to TRBJ2-2; no firm D call. The CDR3 extends over 14 amino acids. V was pared by 3 bases and J by 3 bases, with 8 bases between.